This TCR beta chain was identified during a study of CD8 T cells in Susac syndrome. Study background: Treatment at blood withdrawal was none, corticosteroids, or intravenous immunoglobulin alone in Susac syndrome patients.

Blood CD8+ and CD4+ T cells underwent high-throughput TCR beta sequencing. The patients with Susac syndrome satisfied recently defined diagnostic criteria for either definite or probable disease. This CDR3 has 14 residues. Germline values: CDR1 LNHNV, CDR2 YYDKDF (reference sequence). V lost 3 bases to trimming and J lost 3 bases; unmatched junction nucleotides: 3. Study-wide results and caveats: Susac CD8+ cells expanded clonally the most in TEMRA cells and in active patients.

RNA was extracted with the RNeasy kit, and a quantity of about 0.5 to 1 ug was reverse transcribed using random hexamers. TCRdb called the immunoSEQ multiplex PCR reads again in MiXCR, with one record for every CDR3 protein. The repertoire holds 75,000 or so distinct CDR3 sequences, with 94% as singletons. Worth noting for this clonotype: Its target is unknown.

This TCR derives from a human donor with Susac syndrome. Input material: CD8+ T cells from PBMCs. V and J are TRBV15 and TRBJ1-2, with 8 bases that match TRBD1. DNA of the CDR3: TGTGCCACCAGCAGGGACAGGGTGGACTATGGCTACACCTTC. It is translated as CATSRDRVDYGYTF. The complete variable domain, with remaining parts taken from reference TRBV15 and TRBJ1-2, reads DAMVIQNPRYQVTQFGKPVTLSCSQTLNHNVMYWYQQKSSQAPKLLFHYYDKDFNNEADTPDNFQSRRPNTSFCFLDIRSPGLGDTAMYLCATSRDRVDYGYTFGSGTRLTVV.